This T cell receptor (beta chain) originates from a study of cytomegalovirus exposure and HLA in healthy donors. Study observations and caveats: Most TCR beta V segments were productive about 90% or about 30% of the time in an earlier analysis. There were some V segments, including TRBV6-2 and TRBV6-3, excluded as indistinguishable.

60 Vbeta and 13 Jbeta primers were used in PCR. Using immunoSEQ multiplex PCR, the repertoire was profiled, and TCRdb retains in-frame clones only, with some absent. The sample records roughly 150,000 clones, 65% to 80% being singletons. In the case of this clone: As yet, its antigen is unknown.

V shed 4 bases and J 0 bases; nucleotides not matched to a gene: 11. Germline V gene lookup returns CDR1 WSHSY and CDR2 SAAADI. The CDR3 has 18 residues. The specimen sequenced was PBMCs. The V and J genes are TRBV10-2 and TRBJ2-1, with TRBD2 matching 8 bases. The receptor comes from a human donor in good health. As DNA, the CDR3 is TGCGCCAGCAGTGTGTTACTAGCGGTCAGGAGCTCCTACAATGAGCAGTTCTTC. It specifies CASSVLLAVRSSYNEQFF.